This T cell receptor (beta chain) was captured in a study of graft-versus-host responses after intestinal transplantation. In the study overall: Anti-thymocyte globulin was used for induction in all recipients, who then took tacrolimus and steroids for roughly 3 years. General observations from the study: Allografts carried high graft-versus-host to host-versus-graft clonal ratios in patients having graft-donor T cell macrochimerism.

This clone was detected once. The antigen is unknown. Time point noted: postoperative day 105 after intestinal transplantation (dayNNNN = postoperative day). Sequenced by immunoSEQ multiplex PCR; TCRdb stores in-frame clones only, minus some. The sample has roughly 11,000 clones; about 89% are singletons. The V gene lost 4 bases and the J gene lost 8 bases, with 14 bases spanning the gap. The CDR3 runs to 14 residues. The germline CDR1 and CDR2 sequences are ENHRY and SYGVKD. The sequence came from a human patient who received an intestinal transplant, so some T cells may come from the graft donor. The source material was PBMCs, sampled 105 days after intestinal transplantation. The V and J genes are TRBV10-3 and TRBJ2-2, with a possible D match to TRBD1 (6 bases). This CDR3 is CAISAPGDNGELFF. The CDR3 bases are TGTGCCATCAGTGCTCCAGGGGACAATGGGGAGCTGTTTTTT.